These 13 T cell receptor beta chains originate from one sample sequenced in a study of blood T cell repertoires in COVID-19. The assay was immunoSEQ multiplex PCR, and TCRdb's table has in-frame clones only and misses some. The sample records about 190,000 clones, roughly 80% being singletons. The sequenced sample was peripheral blood. All receptors derive from a man in his fifties or sixties with acute or convalescent COVID-19.

The gene calls are TRBV6-1 and TRBJ2-2; 10 bases are shared with TRBD2. CDR1 MNHNS and CDR2 SASEGT come from the germline V gene. The J segment lost 1 base and the V segment lost 5 bases, leaving 1 base of the junction unmatched. The CDR3 runs to 15 residues. The CDR3 reads CASSLAGGNTGELFF. CDR3 bases: TGTGCCAGCAGTTTAGCGGGGGGGAACACCGGGGAGCTGTTTTTT.

The J gene is TRBJ2-1, the V gene TRBV12-5; D call uncertain. The germline V gene has CDR1 LGHNT and CDR2 FRNRAP. The CDR3 covers 13 residues. V lost 6 bases and J 2 bases, leaving 8 bases between the germline ends. CDR3: CASGTFAYNEQFF. CDR3 DNA: TGTGCTAGTGGGACATTCGCCTACAATGAGCAGTTCTTC.

This clone has a single count. The chain combines TRBV19 with TRBJ1-6; tentatively, D is TRBD1 (6 bases). Germline V lookup: CDR1 LNHDA, CDR2 SQIVND (reference sequence). Trimming took 9 bases from V and 3 from J, leaving 15 bases between them. The CDR3 covers 15 residues. The CDR3 bases are TGTGCCAGCTCCGATGGGGGCGGCTATAATTCACCCCTCCACTTT. Protein: CASSDGGGYNSPLHF. The full variable domain, in which reference TRBV19 and TRBJ1-6 provide the parts outside the CDR3, is DGGITQSPKYLFRKEGQNVTLSCEQNLNHDAMYWYRQDPGQGLRLIYYSQIVNDFQKGDIAEGYSVSREKKESFPLTVTSAQKNPTAFYLCASSDGGGYNSPLHFGNGTRLTVT.

V gene TRBV28 combines with J gene TRBJ1-1; 7 nucleotides align to TRBD1. Germline V gives CDR1 MDHEN, CDR2 SYDVKM. This CDR3 is 15 amino acids long. V lost 1 base to trimming and J lost 11 bases; unmatched junction nucleotides: 13. CDR3 bases: TGTGCCAGCAGTTTATCTCGACAGGGCGAGTTAATTGCTTTCTTT. It translates to CASSLSRQGELIAFF.

Comment on this clone: The germline gene is not matched at one end of the junction; a read error may be the cause. This CDR3 is also generated by other DNA sequences in the sample. V gene TRBV9 combines with J gene TRBJ2-5, with 9 bases identical to TRBD2. CDR3 size: 15 residues. Germline loops: CDR1 SGDLS, CDR2 YYNGEE. The CDR3 region has the DNA TGCCCCCGCCCCCCACAACGGCGGGGGGGGGAGACCCAGTACTTC. Protein: CPRPPQRRGGETQYF.

The genes are TRBV19 and TRBJ1-1, with no clear D. The CDR3 has 14 residues. Per germline, CDR1 LNHDA and CDR2 SQIVND (reference sequence). Trimming pared 1 base from V and 4 bases from J, leaving 10 bases between. CDR3 DNA: TGTGCCAGTAGTATAGCGGGAGTGCGCACTGAAGCTTTCTTT. Its protein is CASSIAGVRTEAFF.

V gene TRBV5-4 combines with J gene TRBJ2-3, with a tentative D call TRBD2 (5 bases). The CDR3 consists of 13 residues. Germline loops: CDR1 SGHNT, CDR2 YYREEE (reference sequence). V lost 0 bases to trimming and J lost 6 bases, with 8 bases between them. CDR3 in DNA: TGTGCCAGCAGCTTGGATAGCGTCGATACGCAGTATTTT. Translating gives CASSLDSVDTQYF.

The rearrangement uses TRBV5-4 and TRBJ2-7, with 7 bases lining up with TRBD2. CDR3 length: 15 amino acids. Per the germline V gene, CDR1 is SGHNT and CDR2 is YYREEE (reference sequence). With 1 base clipped from V and 3 bases from J, the junction kept 7 bases outside the gene matches. In DNA form, the CDR3 reads TGTGCCAGCAGCTTGAGGGGAGGGGAACACTACGAGCAGTACTTC. Translating it yields CASSLRGGEHYEQYF.

Remarks on this clone: Other DNA sequences of this sample code for an identical CDR3. V is TRBV20-1 and J is TRBJ2-7, with D hard to call. CDR3 length equals 11 residues. Germline CDR1 and CDR2: DFQATT and SNEGSKA (reference sequence). Between the trimmed V and J ends, which lost 3 bases and 2 bases, there was a span of 5 bases. The CDR3 bases are TGCAGTGCTAGCTTAGCCTACGAGCAGTACTTC. Translating it yields CSASLAYEQYF.

The CDR3 bases are TGTGCCAGCAGCCCGGGACTAGCTCCTAGCACAGATACGCAGTATTTT. This encodes CASSPGLAPSTDTQYF. The chain carries TRBV11-3 and TRBJ2-3; 9 bases map to TRBD2. CDR3 length: 16 amino acids. The V segment lost 5 bases and the J segment 0 bases; nucleotides outside the gene matches: 6. The V gene's germline CDR1 is SGHNT and CDR2 YENEEA. Full variable domain (rest looked up from reference TRBV11-3 and TRBJ2-3): EAGVVQSPRYKIIEKKQPVAFWCNPISGHNTLYWYLQNLGQGPELLIRYENEEAVDDSQLPKDRFSAERLKGVDSTLKIQPAELGDSAVYLCASSPGLAPSTDTQYFGPGTRLTVL.

This chain links TRBV2 with TRBJ2-3; no clear D. V gave up 5 bases and J gave up 2 bases, with 11 bases separating them. This CDR3 has 14 residues. The germline CDR1 and CDR2 sequences are SNHLY and FYNNEI. The CDR3 region is CASSWSSSTDTQYF. The CDR3 DNA is TGTGCCAGCAGTTGGAGTAGTTCCACAGATACGCAGTATTTT.

The V call is TRBV18, the J call TRBJ2-1; D is uncertain. The V and J ends lost 2 bases and 8 bases respectively, with 10 bases between them. The CDR3 is 13 residues long. From germline, CDR1 is KGHSH and CDR2 LQKENI. CDR3 nucleotides: TGTGCCAGCTCACCAAATGTGCCGGATGAGCAGTTCTTC. It encodes CASSPNVPDEQFF.

The rearrangement uses TRBV28 and TRBJ1-5; D remains ambiguous. The CDR3 loop spans 17 amino acids. The V gene lost 1 base and the J gene lost 0 bases, with 13 bases spanning the gap. Germline assignment: CDR1 MDHEN and CDR2 SYDVKM. The DNA of the CDR3 is TGTGCCAGCAGTTTATTTTTTGGGCAGGATAGCAATCAGCCCCAGCATTTT. This codes for CASSLFFGQDSNQPQHF.